This T cell receptor beta chain was identified during a study of identical twins. V was pared by 0 bases and J by 5 bases, with 10 bases between. Looked up from germline, CDR1 is SGHRS and CDR2 is YFSETQ. The CDR3 extends over 14 amino acids. TCRdb reanalysed the 5' RACE reads using MiXCR and keeps one entry per CDR3 protein. This table has about 100,000 distinct CDR3 sequences, just under 6% appearing once. This TCR was recovered from a woman between 45 and 65 years old in good health. The source material was memory T cells sorted from blood. The chain has TRBV5-1 and TRBJ2-3, with D possibly matching TRBD1 (6 bases). This chain's CDR3 is CASSLVGQQDTQYF. As DNA, the CDR3 is TGCGCCAGCAGCTTGGTGGGACAACAAGATACGCAGTATTTT.